A selection of T cell receptor beta chains follows, all from one sample in a study of technical replicates of blood from a few donors. Profiled with immunoSEQ multiplex PCR; TCRdb holds only in-frame clones, not every one. Of 84,000 or so clones in the sample, 93% were seen once. Sequencing was performed on T cells isolated from PBMCs. The receptors here all came from a human donor in good health. The conserved cysteine and the conserved F or W are not part of the CDR3 here. The order of the fields is V gene, J gene, CDR3 protein.

TRBV29-1	TRBJ1-1	SVDVFMNTEAF
TRBV6-1	TRBJ2-1	ASSTNFVSYNEQF
TRBV28	TRBJ2-7	ASRALRSDEQY
TRBV6-5	TRBJ2-1	ASSYSLYNEQF
TRBV7-9	TRBJ2-5	ASSLVPSGETQY
TRBV5-5	TRBJ1-4	ASSLGRGPNEKLF
TRBV25-1	TRBJ1-5	ASSGKPREPQH
TRBV7-9	TRBJ2-7	ASSRGTSGSHYEQY
TRBV15	TRBJ1-5	ATSRGAGSNQPQH
TRBV2	TRBJ2-1	ASRSTSGYNEQF
TRBV27	TRBJ2-2	ASSPHRVSGTGELF
TRBV19	TRBJ2-1	ASSIGGSGRGSQF
TRBV2	TRBJ2-2	ASSPSTGRRVAGELF
TRBV9	TRBJ1-3	ASSVGTGGPGNTIY
TRBV6-6	TRBJ1-5	ASSYGRGAGISPQH
TRBV5-4	TRBJ1-1	ASSLSGGNTEAF
TRBV28	TRBJ2-7	ASSDLGGGGPKPYEQY
TRBV28	TRBJ2-1	ASSLSQGPMVDNEQF
TRBV12-5	TRBJ1-6	ASGSEYRGSPLH
TRBV5-1	TRBJ1-5	ASSLGTGQPQH
TRBV29-1	TRBJ1-1	SAVWGMNTEAF
TRBV4-1	TRBJ2-7	ASSQNLPGQFYYEQY
TRBV6-6	TRBJ2-3	ASSAGGGGAADTQY
TRBV6-5	TRBJ1-1	ASSSGQTTEAF
TRBV27	TRBJ1-5	ASSLSAGGWDQPQH
TRBV11-2	TRBJ2-1	ASSLIWGTSPSPMYEQF
TRBV5-6	TRBJ2-1	ASSFEDRVEF
TRBV27	TRBJ2-7	ASSLSGRLTSGDTYEQY
TRBV5-4	TRBJ1-5	ASSLAGKGRLSNQPQH
TRBV5-1	TRBJ1-3	ASSGPGAGNTIY
TRBV6-5	TRBJ1-2	ASSPVWRGNYGYT
TRBV7-8	TRBJ1-3	ASSLRGLSSGNTIY
TRBV29-1	TRBJ2-1	SVSGQGGEQF
TRBV28	TRBJ2-7	ASSLWARGSSYEQY
TRBV10-1	TRBJ2-1	ASSRGFSSYNEQF
TRBV5-1	TRBJ2-7	ASSTVAGSYEQY
TRBV11-2	TRBJ2-4	ASSPGIAKNIQY
TRBV19	TRBJ2-1	ASSISVTNNEQF
TRBV11-2	TRBJ1-1	ASSSNFRGRAGGTEAF
TRBV9	TRBJ2-1	ASSVTGTGGVNEQF
TRBV5-4	TRBJ1-1	ASRSFLNTEAF
TRBV18	TRBJ2-2	ASSPYGTGSNTGELF
TRBV10-3	TRBJ1-5	AISAQGQPQH
TRBV4-1	TRBJ2-2	ASLPSTGELF
TRBV5-1	TRBJ2-2	ASSIDSYTGELF
TRBV6-4	TRBJ1-2	ASSDSGIGVYGYT
TRBV2	TRBJ2-7	ASTRGGSYEQY
TRBV7-8	TRBJ1-2	ASSLYRETGYT